This TCR beta chain emerged from a study of shared clonotypes between healthy human individuals. Background on the study: Donors had three CD4 naive, three CD4 memory, two CD8 naive and one CD8 memory plate apiece.

CD45RO-negative, CCR7-positively selected cells formed the naive CD8 fraction, excluding terminally differentiated effector memory CD45RA+ cells. The assay was run at deep level. Repertoires were generated with immunoSEQ multiplex PCR, while TCRdb's copy carries only in-frame clones and drops some. The table has fewer than 800,000 clones, roughly 94% seen once. Overall study results and limits: Sorted-subset sequencing was shown by rarefaction to be incomplete despite large depth. Among non-shared clonotypes, generation probabilities were lower than among those shared by all four donors.

Trimming pared 7 bases from V and 2 bases from J, leaving 14 bases between. The CDR3 runs 14 residues. The germline CDR1 and CDR2 sequences are WSHSY and SAAADI. As regards this clone: Its antigen remains unidentified.

Sequencing used naive CD8+ T cells sorted from blood. V usage is TRBV10-2 and J usage is TRBJ2-5; D may be TRBD1 (5 bases). The receptor comes from a man aged 25-40 years in good health. The CDR3 sequence is CASTAGRTQETQYF. CDR3 DNA sequence: TGCGCCAGCACAGCCGGCAGGACACAAGAGACCCAGTACTTC.